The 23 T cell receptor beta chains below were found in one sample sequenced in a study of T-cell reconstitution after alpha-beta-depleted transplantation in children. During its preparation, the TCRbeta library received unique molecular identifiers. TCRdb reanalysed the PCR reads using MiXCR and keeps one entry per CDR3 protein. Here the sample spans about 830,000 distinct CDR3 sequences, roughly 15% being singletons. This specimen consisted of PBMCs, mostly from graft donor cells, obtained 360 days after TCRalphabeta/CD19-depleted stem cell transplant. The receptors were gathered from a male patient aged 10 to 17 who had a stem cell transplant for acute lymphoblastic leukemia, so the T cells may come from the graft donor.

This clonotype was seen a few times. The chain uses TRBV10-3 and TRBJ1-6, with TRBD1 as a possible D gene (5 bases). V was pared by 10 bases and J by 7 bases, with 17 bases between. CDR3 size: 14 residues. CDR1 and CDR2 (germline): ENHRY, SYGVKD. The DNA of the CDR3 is TGTGCCACAGGGCGGGAGTGGGAGAATTCACCCCTCCACTTT. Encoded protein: CATGREWENSPLHF.

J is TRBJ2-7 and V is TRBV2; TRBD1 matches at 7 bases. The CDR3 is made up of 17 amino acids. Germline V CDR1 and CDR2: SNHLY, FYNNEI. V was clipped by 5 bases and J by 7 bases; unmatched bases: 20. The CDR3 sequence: CASSQEKSWDRVGEQYF. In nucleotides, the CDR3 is TGTGCCAGCAGTCAAGAAAAGTCCTGGGACAGAGTTGGGGAGCAGTACTTC.

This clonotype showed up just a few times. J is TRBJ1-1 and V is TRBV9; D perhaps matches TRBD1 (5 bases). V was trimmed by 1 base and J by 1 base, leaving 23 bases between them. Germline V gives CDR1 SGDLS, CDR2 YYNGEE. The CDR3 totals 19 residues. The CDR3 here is CASSVIGIDRVLPNTEAFF. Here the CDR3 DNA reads TGTGCCAGCAGCGTAATAGGGATAGACAGAGTATTACCGAACACTGAAGCTTTCTTT.

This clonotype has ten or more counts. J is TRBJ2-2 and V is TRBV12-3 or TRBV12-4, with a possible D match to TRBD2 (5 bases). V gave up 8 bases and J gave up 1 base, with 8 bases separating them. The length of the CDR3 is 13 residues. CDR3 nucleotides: TGTGCCAGCCTAGAGGGGAACACCGGGGAGCTGTTTTTT. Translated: CASLEGNTGELFF.

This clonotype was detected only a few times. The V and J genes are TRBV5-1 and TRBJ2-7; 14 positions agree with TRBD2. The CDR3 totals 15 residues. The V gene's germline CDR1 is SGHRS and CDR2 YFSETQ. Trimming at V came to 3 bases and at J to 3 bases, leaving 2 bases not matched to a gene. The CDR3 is CASSWGLAGDYEQYF. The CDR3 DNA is TGCGCCAGCAGCTGGGGACTAGCGGGAGACTACGAGCAGTACTTC.

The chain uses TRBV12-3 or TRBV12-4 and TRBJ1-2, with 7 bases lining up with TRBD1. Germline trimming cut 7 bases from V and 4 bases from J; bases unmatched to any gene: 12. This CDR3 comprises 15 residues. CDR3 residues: CASTYDRRQGYGYTF. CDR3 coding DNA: TGTGCCAGCACCTATGACAGGCGACAGGGCTATGGCTACACCTTC.

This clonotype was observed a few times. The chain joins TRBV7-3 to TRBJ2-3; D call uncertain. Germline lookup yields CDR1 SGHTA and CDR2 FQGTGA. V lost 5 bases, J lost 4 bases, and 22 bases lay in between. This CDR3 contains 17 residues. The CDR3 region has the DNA TGTGCCAGCAGCCCAACCCTCGCCCCTAGAGCGCCAGATACGCAGTATTTT. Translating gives CASSPTLAPRAPDTQYF.

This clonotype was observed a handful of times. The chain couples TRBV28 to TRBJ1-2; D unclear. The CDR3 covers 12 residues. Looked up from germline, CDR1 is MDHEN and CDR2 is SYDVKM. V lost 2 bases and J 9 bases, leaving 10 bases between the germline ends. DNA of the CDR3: TGTGCCAGCAGTTTAGGCCAGTACAGCTACACCTTC. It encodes CASSLGQYSYTF.

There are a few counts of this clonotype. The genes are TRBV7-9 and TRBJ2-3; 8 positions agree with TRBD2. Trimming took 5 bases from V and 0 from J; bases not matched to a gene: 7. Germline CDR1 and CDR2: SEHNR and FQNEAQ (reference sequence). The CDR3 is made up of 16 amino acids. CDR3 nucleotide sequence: TGTGCCAGCAGCACCACTAGCGGAACTAGCACAGATACGCAGTATTTT. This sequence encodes CASSTTSGTSTDTQYF.

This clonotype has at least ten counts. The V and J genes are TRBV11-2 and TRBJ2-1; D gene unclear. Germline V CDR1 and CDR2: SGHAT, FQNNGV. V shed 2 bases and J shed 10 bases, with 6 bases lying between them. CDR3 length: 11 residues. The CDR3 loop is CASSLTLEQFF. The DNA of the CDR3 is TGTGCCAGCAGCTTAACGTTGGAGCAGTTCTTC.

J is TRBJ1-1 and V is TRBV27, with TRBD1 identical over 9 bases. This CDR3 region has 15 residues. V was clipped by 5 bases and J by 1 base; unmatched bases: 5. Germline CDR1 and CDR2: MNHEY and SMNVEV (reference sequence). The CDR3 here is CASSLWGQGNTEAFF. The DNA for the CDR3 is TGTGCCAGCAGTCTGTGGGGACAGGGGAACACTGAAGCTTTCTTT.

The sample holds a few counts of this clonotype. The CDR3 DNA reads as TGTGCCATCAGTGAGGTGCGTTACAAGAACACCGGGGAGCTGTTTTTT. Amino acid sequence: CAISEVRYKNTGELFF. The rearrangement joins TRBV10-3 to TRBJ2-2, with D uncertain. Germline V gene sequence: CDR1 ENHRY, CDR2 SYGVKD. The CDR3 extends over 16 amino acids. V was cut by 2 bases and J by 1 base, with 11 bases left in between.

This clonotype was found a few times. The CDR3 spells CASSLAGTHGYTF. CDR3 DNA sequence: TGTGCCAGCAGCTTAGCGGGAACTCATGGCTACACCTTC. The chain combines TRBV7-9 with TRBJ1-2, with D hard to call. The V gene lost 0 bases and the J gene lost 6 bases, with 8 bases spanning the gap. CDR3 length: 13 residues. Germline-derived CDR1 and CDR2 are SEHNR and FQNEAQ (reference sequence).

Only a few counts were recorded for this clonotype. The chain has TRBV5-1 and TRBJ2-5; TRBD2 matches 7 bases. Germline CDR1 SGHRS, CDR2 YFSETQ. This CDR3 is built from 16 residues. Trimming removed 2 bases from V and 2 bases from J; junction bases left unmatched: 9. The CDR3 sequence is CASSFGLAENQETQYF. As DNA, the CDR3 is TGCGCCAGCAGCTTTGGGCTAGCGGAGAATCAAGAGACCCAGTACTTC.

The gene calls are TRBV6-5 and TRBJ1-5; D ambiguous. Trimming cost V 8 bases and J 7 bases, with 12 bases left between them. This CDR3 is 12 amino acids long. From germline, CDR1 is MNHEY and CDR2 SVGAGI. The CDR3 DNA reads TGTGCCAGCGGGGTCGCTCAACAGCCCCAGCATTTT. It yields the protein CASGVAQQPQHF.

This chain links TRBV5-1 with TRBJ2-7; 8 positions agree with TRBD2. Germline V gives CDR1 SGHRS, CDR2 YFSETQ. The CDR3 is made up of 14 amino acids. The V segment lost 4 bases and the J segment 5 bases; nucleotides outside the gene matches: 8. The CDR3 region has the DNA TGCGCCAGCAGCCAGCGACTAGCGACCCACGAGCAGTACTTC. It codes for CASSQRLATHEQYF.

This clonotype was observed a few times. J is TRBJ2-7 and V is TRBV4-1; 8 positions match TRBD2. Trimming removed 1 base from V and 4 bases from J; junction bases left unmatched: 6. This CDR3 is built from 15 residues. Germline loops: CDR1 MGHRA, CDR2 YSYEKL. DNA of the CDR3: TGCGCCAGCAGCCAAGTTGAGACTAGCGTGTACGAGCAGTACTTC. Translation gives CASSQVETSVYEQYF.

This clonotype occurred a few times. The CDR3 DNA follows: TGCAGTGCTGTCTTCCAGGGGAGGTATGCCTACGAGCAGTACTTC. Translation: CSAVFQGRYAYEQYF. This chain uses TRBV20-1 with TRBJ2-7, with D tentatively TRBD1 or TRBD2 (6 bases each). The CDR3 sequence is 15 residues long. Germline loops: CDR1 DFQATT, CDR2 SNEGSKA (reference sequence). The V and J ends lost 5 bases and 2 bases respectively, with 19 bases between them.

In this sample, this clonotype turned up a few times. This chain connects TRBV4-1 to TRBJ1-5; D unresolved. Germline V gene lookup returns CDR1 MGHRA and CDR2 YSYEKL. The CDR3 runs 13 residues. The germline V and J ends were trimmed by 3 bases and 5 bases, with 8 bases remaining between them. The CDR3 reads CASSHRRYQPQHF. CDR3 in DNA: TGCGCCAGCAGCCATCGCCGTTATCAGCCCCAGCATTTT.

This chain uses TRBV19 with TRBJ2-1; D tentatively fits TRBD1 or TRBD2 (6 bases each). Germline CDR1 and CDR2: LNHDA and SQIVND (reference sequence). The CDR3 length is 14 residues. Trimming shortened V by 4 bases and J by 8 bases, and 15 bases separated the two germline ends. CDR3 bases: TGTGCCAGTAGTACCCCAAGGGGGGTCTATGAGCAGTTCTTC. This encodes CASSTPRGVYEQFF.

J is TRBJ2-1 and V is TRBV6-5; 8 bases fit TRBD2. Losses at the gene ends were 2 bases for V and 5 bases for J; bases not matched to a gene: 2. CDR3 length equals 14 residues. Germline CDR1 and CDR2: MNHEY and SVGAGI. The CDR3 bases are TGTGCCAGCAGTTACACGGGAGGGGACAATGAGCAGTTCTTC. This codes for CASSYTGGDNEQFF.

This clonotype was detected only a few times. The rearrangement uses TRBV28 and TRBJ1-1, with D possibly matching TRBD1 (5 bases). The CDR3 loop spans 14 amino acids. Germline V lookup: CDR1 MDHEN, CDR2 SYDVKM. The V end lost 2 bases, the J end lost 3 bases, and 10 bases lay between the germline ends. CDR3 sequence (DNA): TGTGCCAGCAGTTTAACCGACAGCGACACTGAAGCTTTCTTT. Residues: CASSLTDSDTEAFF. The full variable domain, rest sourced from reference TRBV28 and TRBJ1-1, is DVKVTQSSRYLVKRTGEKVFLECVQDMDHENMFWYRQDPGLGLRLIYFSYDVKMKEKGDIPEGYSVSREKKERFSLILESASTNQTSMYLCASSLTDSDTEAFFGQGTRLTVV.

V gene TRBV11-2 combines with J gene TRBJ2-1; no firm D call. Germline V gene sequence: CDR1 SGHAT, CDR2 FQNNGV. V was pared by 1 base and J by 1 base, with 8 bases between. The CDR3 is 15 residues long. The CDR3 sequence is CASSLGSFSYNEQFF. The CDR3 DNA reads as TGTGCCAGCAGCTTAGGTTCGTTTTCCTACAATGAGCAGTTCTTC.